Detailed here is one TCR beta chain. Its target is not known. These data belong to a study of blood T cells in healthy people across ages. Study results and caveats: Unsorted PBMC input precluded a conclusive naive versus antigen-experienced comparison.

In germline, CDR1 is DFQATT, CDR2 SNEGSKA (reference sequence). The CDR3 has 15 amino acids. A sample-barcoded 5' primer and a J-beta primer mix were used in a second PCR of roughly 7 to 11 cycles. TCRdb re-analysed the 5' RACE reads in MiXCR, keeping a single row per CDR3 protein. This sample has around 1,900,000 distinct CDR3 sequences, with 30% to 40% found just once. The receptor was isolated from a human donor in good health. The gene calls are TRBV20-1 and TRBJ1-1; D may be TRBD1 (6 bases). Sequenced material: blood. CDR3 in amino acids: CSAITIHRVSGEAFF. CDR3 DNA sequence: TGCAGCGCCATAACTATCCACAGGGTAAGCGGTGAAGCTTTCTTT.